A single sample is the source of the 3 T cell receptor beta chains below, sequenced in a study of Graves' ophthalmopathy and Graves' hyperthyroidism. Scientists amplified the TCR beta CDR3 regions from RNA transcripts. The first-round RT-PCR employed HTBI primers together with the Qiagen OneStep RT-PCR kit. A multiplex PCR was then performed as the second round. Via MiXCR, TCRdb re-called the multiplex PCR reads, giving one row per CDR3 protein. The sample holds approximately 460,000 distinct CDR3 sequences; about 15% are singletons and the top ten take more than 8.5%. Sequencing was done on a sample of blood. The receptors originated from a woman in her thirties with Graves' ophthalmopathy.

This clonotype occurred many times. The chain employs TRBV6-5 and TRBJ1-5, with 10 bases matching TRBD1. The germline V gene has CDR1 MNHEY and CDR2 SVGAGI. This CDR3 is built from 14 residues. J gave up 7 bases and V 6 bases, and 6 bases lay outside the gene matches. The CDR3 sequence: CASSPGQGPQPQHF. The CDR3, as DNA: TGTGCCAGCAGCCCGGGACAGGGGCCCCAGCCCCAGCATTTT.

This clonotype was observed many times. The genes are TRBV7-2 and TRBJ1-1; D call uncertain. V was shortened by 1 base and J by 0 bases, with 9 bases between the two germline ends. The CDR3 runs to 15 residues. In germline, CDR1 is SGHTA, CDR2 FQGNSA. The CDR3 spells CASSLVRGMNTEAFF. For the CDR3, the DNA is TGTGCCAGCAGCTTAGTTCGAGGGATGAACACTGAAGCTTTCTTT.

Ten or more counts support this clonotype. The genes are TRBV12-3 or TRBV12-4 and TRBJ1-5, with TRBD1 matching over 10 bases. With 6 bases clipped from V and 5 bases from J, the junction kept 7 bases outside the gene matches. The CDR3 extends over 15 amino acids. The CDR3 nucleotides read TGTGCCAGCAGCCAAACAGACAGGGGGCATCAGCCCCAGCATTTT. It specifies CASSQTDRGHQPQHF.